This TCR beta chain was found in a study of beta chain features in type 1 diabetes. Reverse transcription of all isolated RNA meant that expressed TCRB transcripts were sequenced. The table came from immunoSEQ multiplex PCR; TCRdb's copy has only in-frame clones and leaves some out. The data contain hundreds of thousands of clones, over 12% of them seen just once; the ten biggest clones take up more than 0.02%. This clone was observed many times. V trimming: 11 bases; J trimming: 4 bases; junction bases outside the gene matches: 9. Germline-derived CDR1 and CDR2 are SGHTA and FQGNSA. The CDR3 loop spans 13 amino acids. CD4+ naive, central memory, regulatory and stem cell-like memory subsets were isolated by sorting on CD45RO/CCR7/CD25/CD127/CD95/CD27.

The sample comprised naive CD4+ T cells from blood. The rearrangement links TRBV7-2 to TRBJ2-5; 8 bases map to TRBD1. The TCR was taken from a middle-aged woman in good health. The CDR3 DNA follows: TGTGCCGGAAGTCAGGGGGCGAGAGAGACCCAGTACTTC. This sequence encodes CAGSQGARETQYF.